This T cell receptor (beta chain) was sequenced during a study of T cell changes during pregnancy in multiple sclerosis (dated by TCRdb to the late 2010s). With regard to the full study: Changes in the T cell repertoire over the course of pregnancy were examined in this study in women with multiple sclerosis.

With regard to this clone: Its antigen target is currently unknown. No quality values exist for individual bases; no much larger clone is one base distant.

The library was made by the immunoSEQ multiplex PCR assay. This immuneACCESS table, as held by TCRdb, lists in-frame sequences with V and J called but not all clones. Of the missing ones, under half trace to an unresolved V gene in checked studies; the others have no known cause. Here the sample has about 22,000 clones; around 93% occur a single time. In total, the top ten clones hold less than 7.5% of the sample. Trimming leaves V shorter by 3 bases and J shorter by 1 base, with the junction holding 10 bases beyond the gene matches. CDR1 and CDR2 are read off the germline V gene as SGHRS and YFSETQ. Its CDR3 holds 16 amino acids, cysteine through phenylalanine. The entry retains the CDR3 DNA only, 48 bases that are in frame from base 1.

The chain is assembled from TRBV5-1 and TRBJ2-7, and TRBD1 matches 7 of the central bases. The TCR was taken from a female donor with multiple sclerosis, enrolled in a pregnancy study. The sequenced sample was CD8+ T cells from peripheral blood mononuclear cells, obtained in the third trimester of pregnancy. DNA sequence: TGCGCCAGCAGCTCGAGAGAGGGGGCTGGGTCCTACGAGCAGTACTTC. Translated, it reads CASSSREGAGSYEQYF.